Listed below are T cell receptor beta chains from one sample, sequenced in a study of blood T cell repertoires in COVID-19. Profiling relied on immunoSEQ multiplex PCR, and the TCRdb table lists in-frame clones only, not all of them. In the table there are 200,000 to 250,000 clones, around 83% of which are singletons. Sequencing input: peripheral blood. These receptors all come from a man aged 25 to 45 who had recovered from COVID-19. The CDR3 runs from the conserved cysteine through the conserved F or W. A D gene is named only where the DNA matches it firmly. The listing skips clone size in some rows; elsewhere it reads once, few, many or a size class.

j_call clone_size d_call v_call cdr3_aa cdr3_nt
TRBJ2-3 . TRBD2 TRBV4-2 CASSPGGPQDTQYF TGTGCCAGCAGCCCGGGGGGGCCTCAAGATACGCAGTATTTT
TRBJ1-2 . . TRBV7-2 CASTVANYGYTF TGTGCCAGCACAGTGGCTAACTATGGCTACACCTTC
TRBJ2-3 . . TRBV6-5 CASKSSIGTDTQYF TGTGCCAGCAAGTCTAGCATTGGCACAGATACGCAGTATTTT
TRBJ1-6 . . TRBV18 CASSLNRQGGDSPLHF TGTGCCAGCTCACTCAACCGGCAGGGTGGAGATTCACCCCTCCACTTT
TRBJ2-1 . TRBD1 TRBV2 CATKGQGAGNEQFF TGTGCCACCAAAGGACAGGGGGCCGGCAATGAGCAGTTCTTC
TRBJ1-6 . TRBD1 TRBV4-1 CASSRRQGENSPLHF TGCGCCAGCAGCCGCAGACAGGGAGAAAATTCACCCCTCCACTTT
TRBJ1-5 . . TRBV5-1 CASSLGGLINQPQHF TGCGCCAGCAGCTTGGGGGGACTGATAAATCAGCCCCAGCATTTT
TRBJ2-1 . TRBD2 TRBV7-2 CASSLAASGGLYNEQFF TGTGCCAGCAGCTTAGCGGCTAGCGGGGGACTCTACAATGAGCAGTTCTTC
TRBJ1-2 once TRBD1 TRBV7-3 CASSPGSTGDYGYTF TGTGCCAGCAGCCCAGGCTCCACAGGGGACTATGGCTACACCTTC
TRBJ1-3 . . TRBV11-2 CASSTTTRNTIYF TGTGCCAGCTCGACAACCACCCGCAACACCATATATTTT
TRBJ1-1 . . TRBV2 CASKEGFSGSEAFF TGTGCCAGCAAGGAGGGGTTCAGCGGGAGTGAAGCTTTCTTT
TRBJ1-1 . TRBD1 TRBV10-3 CATKGQLMNTEAFF TGTGCCACAAAGGGACAGCTAATGAACACTGAAGCTTTCTTT
TRBJ1-2 few . TRBV6-5 CASSEAPHYGYTF TGTGCCAGCAGCGAGGCTCCTCACTATGGCTACACCTTC
TRBJ2-5 . . TRBV5-1 CASSSPGRETQYF TGCGCCAGCAGCTCCCCAGGGCGAGAGACCCAGTACTTC
TRBJ1-6 . . TRBV7-8 CASSLGSGYNSPLHF TGTGCCAGCAGCTTAGGGTCAGGCTATAATTCACCCCTCCACTTT
TRBJ2-5 . . TRBV3-1/TRBV3-2 CASSQDTGPQETQYF TGTGCCAGCAGCCAGGATACAGGCCCACAAGAGACCCAGTACTTC
TRBJ2-5 . TRBD2 TRBV28 CASSLGLAGVQETQYF TGTGCCAGCAGTCTGGGACTAGCGGGGGTTCAAGAGACCCAGTACTTC
TRBJ1-2 . . TRBV6-4 CASRANPGLVYGYTF TGTGCCAGCAGAGCCAATCCGGGACTTGTCTATGGCTACACCTTC
TRBJ2-3 once TRBD2 TRBV10-3 CAQGGTSGEDTQYF TGTGCCCAAGGAGGGACTAGCGGAGAGGATACGCAGTATTTT
TRBJ2-5 . TRBD2 TRBV12-3/TRBV12-4 CASRTSGETQYF TGTGCCAGTAGGACTAGCGGAGAGACCCAGTACTTC
TRBJ2-1 . TRBD1 TRBV6-1 CASSETRGRSGNEQFF TGTGCCAGCAGTGAAACGAGGGGGCGCTCCGGGAATGAGCAGTTCTTC
TRBJ1-2 few . TRBV2 CASRLLRVGEAF TGTGCCAGCAGACTTCTCAGGGTGGGCGAAGCCTTC
TRBJ2-3 . . TRBV7-6 CASSLTGASTDTQYF TGTGCCAGCAGCTTAACGGGAGCTAGCACAGATACGCAGTATTTT
TRBJ2-2 . . TRBV10-3 CAISALGELFF TGTGCCATCAGTGCTTTGGGGGAGCTGTTTTTT
TRBJ2-7 . TRBD1 TRBV6-2/TRBV6-3 CASSPRATGAGEQYF TGTGCCAGCAGTCCCAGGGCGACAGGGGCTGGAGAGCAGTACTTC
TRBJ1-5 few . TRBV19 CASSGAAHSNQPQHF TGTGCCAGTAGTGGGGCGGCCCATAGCAATCAGCCCCAGCATTTT
TRBJ1-1 . . TRBV28 CASSSPLWGGWGTEAFF TGTGCCAGCAGTTCCCCTTTATGGGGAGGGTGGGGGACTGAAGCTTTCTTT
TRBJ1-5 . . TRBV21-1 CARGLGWSNQPQHF TGTGCCAGGGGGCTCGGGTGGAGCAATCAGCCCCAGCATTTT
TRBJ1-2 . . TRBV11-2 CASSLGGGGYTF TGTGCCAGCAGCTTAGGGGGAGGTGGCTACACCTTC
TRBJ1-6 . . TRBV9 CASSVAHYNSPLHF TGTGCCAGCAGCGTAGCCCACTATAATTCACCCCTCCACTTT
TRBJ1-4 . . TRBV7-9 CASSLVGGVNEKLFF TGTGCCAGCAGCTTAGTTGGCGGAGTTAATGAAAAACTGTTTTTT
TRBJ2-1 few . TRBV19 CASSIDLGGPYNEQFF TGTGCCAGTAGTATAGATCTCGGGGGGCCCTACAATGAGCAGTTCTTC
TRBJ2-5 . . TRBV1 CTSSPTGGQETQYF TGCACCAGCAGCCCCACAGGGGGACAAGAGACCCAGTACTTC
TRBJ2-1 . TRBD2 TRBV6-5 CASSTGGPGNEQFF TGTGCCAGCAGCACGGGGGGGCCAGGGAATGAGCAGTTCTTC
TRBJ1-5 . TRBD1 TRBV6-5 CASRDRASQPQHF TGTGCCAGTCGGGACAGGGCATCTCAGCCCCAGCATTTT
TRBJ2-1 . . TRBV6-4 CASSLDSSYNEQFF TGTGCCAGCAGTTTAGACAGTTCCTACAATGAGCAGTTCTTC
TRBJ1-3 . . TRBV5-1 CASSLESSGNTIYF TGCGCCAGCAGCTTGGAATCTTCCGGAAACACCATATATTTT
TRBJ1-4 . . TRBV7-9 CASSLRGVQPQGNEKLFF TGTGCCAGCAGCTTACGAGGGGTCCAACCTCAGGGGAATGAAAAACTGTTTTTT
TRBJ1-1 . . TRBV5-1 CASTRGGENTEAFF TGCGCCAGCACAAGAGGGGGGGAGAACACTGAAGCTTTCTTT
TRBJ2-7 . TRBD1 TRBV3-1/TRBV3-2 CASSPGGGINEQYF TGTGCCAGCAGCCCAGGGGGCGGGATTAACGAGCAGTACTTC
TRBJ2-3 . TRBD2 TRBV27 CASSALGLAGGTQYF TGTGCCAGCAGTGCCCTCGGACTTGCGGGGGGGACGCAGTATTTT
TRBJ2-6 . TRBD1 TRBV10-3 CAISSDRTYSGANVLTF TGTGCCATCAGCTCGGACAGGACGTATTCTGGGGCCAACGTCCTGACTTTC
TRBJ2-5 . TRBD2 TRBV11-2 CASSPSFGGIQETQYF TGTGCCAGCAGCCCTAGCTTCGGGGGGATCCAAGAGACCCAGTACTTC
TRBJ1-2 . . TRBV3-1/TRBV3-2 CASSQGLFRGRVDYGYTF TGTGCCAGCAGCCAAGGTCTCTTTAGAGGCAGGGTCGACTATGGCTACACCTTC
TRBJ1-1 . . TRBV5-1 CASSPDDGRTGNEAFF TGCGCCAGCAGCCCCGACGACGGAAGGACTGGGAATGAAGCTTTCTTT
TRBJ2-2 . . TRBV5-8 CASSPGTNTGELFF TGTGCCAGCAGCCCCGGGACGAACACCGGGGAGCTGTTTTTT
TRBJ1-6 few . TRBV9 CASSVGQGASYNSPLHF TGTGCCAGCAGCGTAGGTCAGGGTGCATCCTATAATTCACCCCTCCACTTT
TRBJ2-2 . . TRBV6-2/TRBV6-3 CASSYSLEAGELFF TGTGCCAGCAGTTACTCCCTTGAGGCCGGGGAGCTGTTTTTT
TRBJ2-7 . . TRBV2 CASSVAGEPTYEQYF TGTGCCAGCAGTGTTGCCGGAGAGCCTACCTACGAGCAGTACTTC
TRBJ1-1 . . TRBV5-1 CASSLAGQRVNTEAFF TGCGCCAGCAGCTTGGCCGGACAGAGGGTAAACACTGAAGCTTTCTTT
TRBJ2-1 many . TRBV5-1 CASSPPTEYNEQFF TGCGCCAGCAGCCCCCCCACAGAGTACAATGAGCAGTTCTTC
TRBJ1-6 few . TRBV6-1 CASSEGGGGRSPLHF TGTGCCAGCAGTGAAGGAGGGGGGGGCCGTTCACCCCTCCACTTT
TRBJ1-3 . . TRBV6-5 CASIDSEDSGNTIYF TGTGCCAGCATCGACAGCGAGGACTCTGGAAACACCATATATTTT
TRBJ1-5 . . TRBV28 CASSPRTVYNQPQHF TGTGCCAGCAGCCCCCGGACAGTTTACAATCAGCCCCAGCATTTT
TRBJ2-5 . TRBD2 TRBV7-2 CASSLVSLAGGRETQYF TGTGCCAGCAGCTTAGTCAGTCTAGCGGGGGGGCGGGAGACCCAGTACTTC
TRBJ1-4 . . TRBV10-3 CATGSMGNEKLFF TGTGCCACCGGGAGCATGGGGAATGAAAAACTGTTTTTT
TRBJ2-1 . . TRBV5-1 CASSRGSNNEQFF TGCGCCAGCAGTAGGGGCAGTAACAATGAGCAGTTCTTC
TRBJ2-1 . TRBD2 TRBV13 CASRLAGEGEQFF TGTGCCAGCAGATTAGCGGGGGAGGGTGAGCAGTTCTTC
TRBJ2-2 . TRBD2 TRBV7-3 CASSVSSGGHPGELFF TGTGCCAGCAGCGTCTCTAGCGGGGGCCACCCCGGGGAGCTGTTTTTT